This TCR beta chain was captured in a study of blood T cell repertoires in COVID-19. Sequenced by immunoSEQ multiplex PCR; TCRdb stores in-frame clones only, minus some. This sample yields approximately 70,000 clones, of which approximately 90% are seen a single time; more than 6.5% belongs to the top ten. The CDR3 runs to 18 residues. The germline V gene has CDR1 KGHSH and CDR2 LQKENI. The J segment lost 6 bases and the V segment lost 1 base, leaving 16 bases of the junction unmatched. The gene calls are TRBV18 and TRBJ2-7, with 9 bases lining up with TRBD1. The TCR originated in a woman aged 80 or older with active COVID-19. Material: peripheral blood. The CDR3 sequence is CASSPLRSLTGTGSEQYF. CDR3 bases: TGTGCCAGCTCACCACTCCGTTCTCTGACCGGGACAGGGTCCGAGCAGTACTTC.